These T cell receptor beta chains were read from a single sample in a study of cytomegalovirus exposure and HLA in healthy donors. TCRdb keeps only in-frame clones here, not all; method: immunoSEQ multiplex PCR. The sample comprises around 170,000 clones, over 60% of which are singletons, and about 1.6% rests with the top ten. The source material was PBMCs. These receptor sequences come from a girl aged 5-17 years in good health and CMV-seronegative. CDR3s include the opening cysteine and the closing phenylalanine or tryptophan. The D gene is left open where the match is weak. The size of a clone is reported for some rows only, either as once, few or many, or as a class for expanded clones.

>TRBV6-5|TRBJ1-1|-|TRBD1
CASSLSTGLTEAFF
TGTGCCAGCAGTTTGTCGACAGGGCTCACTGAAGCTTTCTTT
>TRBV11-2|TRBJ2-7|-|TRBD1
CASRIVRGSSYEQYF
TGTGCCAGCAGGATAGTCAGGGGGTCGTCCTACGAGCAGTACTTC
>TRBV7-9|TRBJ1-3|-|-
CASSLARDPGNTIYF
TGTGCCAGCAGCTTAGCGAGGGATCCTGGAAACACCATATATTTT
>TRBV5-1|TRBJ2-3|few|TRBD1
CASSFQGEDTQYF
TGCGCCAGCAGCTTCCAGGGGGAGGATACGCAGTATTTT
>TRBV7-7|TRBJ2-1|-|-
CASSQQVGGEQFF
TGTGCCAGCAGCCAGCAGGTCGGGGGTGAGCAGTTCTTC
>TRBV29-1|TRBJ2-2|-|TRBD2
CSVTRTSGGPSAGELFF
TGCAGCGTCACACGGACTAGCGGGGGCCCCTCGGCCGGGGAGCTGTTTTTT
>TRBV6-5|TRBJ2-5|few|TRBD2
CASSGTSGGAETQYF
TGTGCCAGCAGTGGGACTAGCGGGGGGGCAGAGACCCAGTACTTC
>TRBV4-1|TRBJ2-7|-|TRBD1
CASSHGGQGTYEQYF
TGCGCCAGCAGCCATGGTGGACAGGGAACCTACGAGCAGTACTTC
>TRBV27|TRBJ1-4|once|TRBD1
CASSAGRGLEEKLFF
TGTGCCAGCAGTGCAGGTAGGGGGCTTGAGGAAAAACTGTTTTTT
>TRBV9|TRBJ2-1|-|-
CASSAHLRGNEQFF
TGTGCCAGCAGCGCGCACCTCAGGGGCAATGAGCAGTTCTTC
>TRBV5-1|TRBJ1-1|once|-
CASSLGGGMTEAFF
TGCGCCAGCAGCTTGGGCGGGGGAATGACTGAAGCTTTCTTT
>TRBV29-1|TRBJ2-5|-|TRBD2
CSVEVVAGANRETQYF
TGCAGCGTTGAGGTTGTAGCGGGGGCAAATCGAGAGACCCAGTACTTC
>TRBV10-3|TRBJ2-7|-|TRBD1
CAISEGTVRGYEQYF
TGTGCCATCAGTGAAGGGACAGTCCGAGGGTACGAGCAGTACTTC
>TRBV18|TRBJ1-4|-|-
CASSPMDSSTNEKLFF
TGTGCCAGCTCACCAATGGACAGTTCAACTAATGAAAAACTGTTTTTT
>TRBV14|TRBJ2-3|-|TRBD2
CASSLGLASDTQYF
TGTGCCAGCAGCCTGGGACTAGCGAGTGATACGCAGTATTTT
>TRBV6-5|TRBJ1-2|once|TRBD1
CASNPYRGDYGYTF
TGTGCCAGCAACCCCTACAGGGGGGACTATGGCTACACCTTC
>TRBV7-9|TRBJ2-1|-|TRBD1
CASSPKPSGQGYNEQFF
TGTGCCAGCAGCCCCAAGCCCTCGGGACAGGGATACAATGAGCAGTTCTTC
>TRBV6-6|TRBJ2-7|-|-
CASSSPLSSYEQYF
TGTGCCAGCAGTTCCCCCCTATCTTCCTACGAGCAGTACTTC
>TRBV5-1|TRBJ1-2|-|-
CASSLSSIHGYTF
TGCGCCAGCAGCTTGAGTAGTATCCATGGCTACACCTTC
>TRBV2|TRBJ1-1|once|-
CASSEALRFTEAFF
TGTGCCAGCAGTGAAGCGCTTCGGTTTACTGAAGCTTTCTTT
>TRBV6-1|TRBJ1-1|-|TRBD1
CASSEGDRVLTEAFF
TGTGCCAGCAGTGAGGGAGACAGGGTGCTCACTGAAGCTTTCTTT
>TRBV5-1|TRBJ2-2|-|-
CASSPRLGNTGELFF
TGCGCCAGCAGCCCCCGCCTCGGGAACACCGGGGAGCTGTTTTTT
>TRBV7-2|TRBJ1-2|-|TRBD1
CASSLGQGYGYTF
TGTGCCAGCAGCTTAGGACAGGGCTATGGCTACACCTTC
>TRBV5-1|TRBJ2-1|-|TRBD2
CASSFQTSGDPNEQFF
TGCGCCAGCAGCTTCCAGACTAGCGGGGACCCCAATGAGCAGTTCTTC
>TRBV18|TRBJ2-7|-|-
CASSPPAGALMGEQYF
TGTGCCAGCTCACCACCGGCAGGGGCCCTAATGGGGGAGCAGTACTTC
>TRBV19|TRBJ1-5|-|-
CASTGLSNQPQHF
TGTGCCAGTACAGGGTTAAGCAATCAGCCCCAGCATTTT
>TRBV29-1|TRBJ2-3|few|-
CSVEDAGGTDTQYF
TGCAGCGTTGAAGATGCCGGGGGAACAGATACGCAGTATTTT
>TRBV10-3|TRBJ1-5|few|-
CAISEKQENQPQHF
TGTGCCATCAGTGAAAAACAGGAGAATCAGCCCCAGCATTTT